This entry features one TCR beta chain sequence. The antigen is undetermined. These data are taken from a study of blood T cells in healthy people across ages. In the study overall: Using template switching, researchers captured about one barcoded beta molecule for each two T cells.

The length of the CDR3 is 13 residues. Germline V CDR1 and CDR2: DFQATT, SNEGSKA (reference sequence). V was pared by 6 bases and J by 5 bases, with 16 bases between. Next came a second PCR, run for about 6 to 12 cycles, which used a sample-barcoded 5' primer along with a J-beta primer mix. TCRdb used MiXCR to reprocess the 5' RACE reads, holding one entry per CDR3 protein. Altogether 1.2 million to 1.5 million distinct CDR3 sequences are present, around 39% being singletons, with the ten largest covering roughly 7.9%. Study-level findings and limits: A roughly linear age-dependent decrease characterized TCR beta diversity per million T cells.

This sequence was found in a woman between 18 and 30 years old in good health. The rearrangement links TRBV20-1 to TRBJ1-2; D is possibly TRBD1 (6 bases). The sample comprised blood. CDR3 DNA sequence: TGCAGTGCCGAGTGGGGGCTCGGGTATGGCTACACCTTC. As protein: CSAEWGLGYGYTF.